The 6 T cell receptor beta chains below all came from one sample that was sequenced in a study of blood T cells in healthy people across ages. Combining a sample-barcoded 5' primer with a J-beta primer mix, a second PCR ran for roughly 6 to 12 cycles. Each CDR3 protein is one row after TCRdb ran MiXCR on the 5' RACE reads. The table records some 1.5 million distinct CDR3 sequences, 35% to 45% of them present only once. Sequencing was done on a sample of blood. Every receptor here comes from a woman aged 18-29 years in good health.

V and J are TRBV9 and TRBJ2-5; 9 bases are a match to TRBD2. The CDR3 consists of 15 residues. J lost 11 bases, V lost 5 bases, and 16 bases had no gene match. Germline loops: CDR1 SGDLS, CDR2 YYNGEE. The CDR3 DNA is TGTGCCAGCAGTTCCAGCGGGGGGTCGGGGAATGAGCAGTACTTC. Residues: CASSSSGGSGNEQYF.

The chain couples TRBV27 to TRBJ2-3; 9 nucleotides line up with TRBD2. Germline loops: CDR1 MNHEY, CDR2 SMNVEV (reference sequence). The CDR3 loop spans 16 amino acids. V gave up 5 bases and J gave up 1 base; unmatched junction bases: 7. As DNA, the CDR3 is TGTGCCAGCAGTACTCTAGCGGGATATGGCACAGATACGCAGTATTTT. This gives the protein CASSTLAGYGTDTQYF.

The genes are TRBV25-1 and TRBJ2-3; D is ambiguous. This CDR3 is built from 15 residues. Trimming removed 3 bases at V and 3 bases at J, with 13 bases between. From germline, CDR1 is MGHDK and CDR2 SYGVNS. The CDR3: CASSDPASRTDTQYF. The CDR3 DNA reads TGTGCCAGCAGTGATCCAGCAAGCAGAACAGATACGCAGTATTTT.

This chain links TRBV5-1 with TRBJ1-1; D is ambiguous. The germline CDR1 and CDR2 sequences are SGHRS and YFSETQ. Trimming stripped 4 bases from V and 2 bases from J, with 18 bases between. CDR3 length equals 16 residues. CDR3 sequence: CASSLGVMTSNTEAFF. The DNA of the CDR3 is TGCGCCAGCAGCCTGGGCGTTATGACAAGTAACACTGAAGCTTTCTTT.

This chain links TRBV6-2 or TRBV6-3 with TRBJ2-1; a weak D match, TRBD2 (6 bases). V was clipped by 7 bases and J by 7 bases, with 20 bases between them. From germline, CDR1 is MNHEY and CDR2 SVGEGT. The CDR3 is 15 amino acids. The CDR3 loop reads CASTAGQMGYNEQFF. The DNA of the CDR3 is TGTGCCAGCACGGCGGGGCAAATGGGCTATAATGAGCAGTTCTTC.

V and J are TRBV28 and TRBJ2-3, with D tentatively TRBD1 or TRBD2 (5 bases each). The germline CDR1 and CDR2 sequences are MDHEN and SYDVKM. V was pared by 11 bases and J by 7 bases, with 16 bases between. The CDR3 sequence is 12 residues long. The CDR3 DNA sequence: TGTGCCGTAAAGGAGGACACCCATACGCAGTATTTT. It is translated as CAVKEDTHTQYF.